This T cell receptor beta chain is drawn from a study of human T cells and chemical hapten exposure. Germline loops: CDR1 KGHSH, CDR2 LQKENI. Trimming removed 6 bases at V and 1 base at J, with 16 bases between. The CDR3 consists of 16 residues. TCRdb used MiXCR to reprocess the RACE reads, holding one entry per CDR3 protein. The table records approximately 25,000 distinct CDR3 sequences, approximately 9% of them present only once. Study-wide results and caveats: Counts of TCRs above 1 in 1000 frequency stayed unchanged with DPC sensitization.

This clonotype was observed at least ten times. The antigen remains unidentified. Time point in this sample: patch test 2, 6 weeks after DPC sensitization. Treatment defined: therapeutic diphenylcyclopropenone sensitization with weekly scalp DPC. The source is a young man with alopecia areata. Some clones in this sample may be carry-over from other donors' samples. The rearrangement uses TRBV18 and TRBJ1-5; D gene uncertain. Material: whole blood, obtained in connection with sensitization to the hapten diphenylcyclopropenone (DPC). CDR3 bases: TGTGCCAGCTCCGCCGGGGAAGTAATAAGCAATCAGCCCCAGCATTTT. This encodes CASSAGEVISNQPQHF.